A single sample is the source of the 19 T cell receptor beta chains below, sequenced in a study of T cells in Graves' hyperthyroidism and ophthalmopathy. The investigators amplified TCR beta CDR3 regions from RNA transcripts. First-round RT-PCR of the TCR CDR3 relied on the HTBI primer set. TCRdb reprocessed the multiplex PCR reads via MiXCR and lists one record per CDR3 protein. The sample gives nearly 600,000 distinct CDR3 sequences, 11% to 15% of which show up once; around 7% is in the top ten. The sample comprised blood. These receptors originate from a woman in her late teens or twenties with Graves' ophthalmopathy.

This clonotype was detected only a few times. The chain combines TRBV6-2 or TRBV6-3 with TRBJ2-4; D unresolved. From germline, CDR1 is MNHEY and CDR2 SVGEGT. V lost 2 bases and J lost 8, with 13 bases in between. There are 14 residues in the CDR3. The CDR3 loop reads CASSYRLNLDIQYF. The DNA for the CDR3 is TGTGCCAGCAGTTACCGGTTGAATCTTGACATTCAGTACTTC.

This clonotype was observed at least ten times. The V gene is TRBV28, the J gene TRBJ2-1; a weak D match, TRBD2 (6 bases). Trimming cost V 3 bases and J 6 bases, with 18 bases left between them. The CDR3 consists of 16 residues. Per germline, CDR1 MDHEN and CDR2 SYDVKM. DNA for the CDR3: TGTGCCAGCAGTTTCCAGGGACTGAAAGTTACCAATGAGCAGTTCTTC. This sequence encodes CASSFQGLKVTNEQFF.

In its sample, this clonotype was seen many times. The V call is TRBV6-1, the J call TRBJ2-4; tentatively, D is TRBD2 (7 bases). The CDR3 extends over 14 amino acids. Germline V CDR1 and CDR2: MNHNS, SASEGT. V was pared by 5 bases and J by 8 bases, with 16 bases between. CDR3 bases: TGTGCCAGCAGTTTGTCGAGGGGGGGGGACATTCAGTACTTC. It yields the protein CASSLSRGGDIQYF.

The V call is TRBV4-2, the J call TRBJ1-1; tentatively, D is TRBD1 (5 bases). The germline CDR1 and CDR2 sequences are LGHNA and YNFKEQ. The length of the CDR3 is 16 residues. V lost 3 bases, J lost 1 base, and 15 bases lay in between. CDR3 in DNA: TGTGCCAGCAGCCATACCCCGGGACGGAGGAACACTGAAGCTTTCTTT. This codes for CASSHTPGRRNTEAFF.

Ten or more counts support this clonotype. This rearrangement joins TRBV6-1 to TRBJ1-1, with D possibly TRBD1 on 5 matching bases. V lost 8 bases and J 4 bases, leaving 17 bases between the germline ends. The germline V gene encodes CDR1 MNHNS and CDR2 SASEGT. This CDR3 spans 14 amino acids. The CDR3 loop is CASSEGRYVTEAFF. CDR3 coding DNA: TGTGCCAGCTCAGAGGGGAGATATGTCACTGAAGCTTTCTTT.

The rearrangement links TRBV19 to TRBJ2-3, with 9 bases fitting TRBD2. After removal of 5 bases from V and 2 bases from J, the junction contained 5 bases not matched to a gene. CDR1 is LNHDA and CDR2 is SQIVND in the germline V gene (reference sequence). This CDR3 region has 15 residues. The CDR3 here is CASSLKREVTDTQYF. In DNA form, the CDR3 reads TGTGCCAGTAGTTTAAAGCGGGAGGTCACAGATACGCAGTATTTT. Drawing the rest from reference TRBV19 and TRBJ2-3, the complete variable domain is DGGITQSPKYLFRKEGQNVTLSCEQNLNHDAMYWYRQDPGQGLRLIYYSQIVNDFQKGDIAEGYSVSREKKESFPLTVTSAQKNPTAFYLCASSLKREVTDTQYFGPGTRLTVL.

This clonotype came up many times. The J gene is TRBJ2-3, the V gene TRBV28, with D uncertain. V lost 4 bases, J lost 0 bases, and 11 bases lay in between. This CDR3 region has 15 residues. Germline loops: CDR1 MDHEN, CDR2 SYDVKM. CDR3 protein: CASSSLDGSTDTQYF. The CDR3 DNA reads as TGTGCCAGCAGTTCCTTGGACGGAAGCACAGATACGCAGTATTTT. Full variable domain (outside the CDR3, taken from reference TRBV28 and TRBJ2-3): DVKVTQSSRYLVKRTGEKVFLECVQDMDHENMFWYRQDPGLGLRLIYFSYDVKMKEKGDIPEGYSVSREKKERFSLILESASTNQTSMYLCASSSLDGSTDTQYFGPGTRLTVL.

As for this clonotype: Here the CDR3 omits its conserved ending phenylalanine or tryptophan, so a read error is the likely source. The V and J genes are TRBV11-2 and TRBJ2-2; the match to TRBD2 covers 11 bases. CDR3 length: 18 amino acids. Losses at the gene ends were 5 bases for V and 5 bases for J; bases not matched to a gene: 13. Germline CDR1 reads SGHAT; CDR2 reads FQNNGV. CDR3 sequence: CASSPRGSSGRETGELFL. CDR3 coding DNA: TGTGCCAGCAGCCCCCGGGGGAGTAGCGGGAGGGAGACCGGGGAGCTGTTTCTT.

Comments on this clonotype: This may arise from a read error, as a much more abundant clone is one base away. This chain connects TRBV27 to TRBJ1-4; TRBD1 agrees at 12 bases. CDR1 is MNHEY and CDR2 is SMNVEV in the germline V gene (reference sequence). The CDR3 length is 17 residues. V dropped 6 bases and J dropped 0; count of bases not matched to a gene: 5. The chain's CDR3 is CASRLGQGAATNEKLFF. The CDR3 DNA is TGTGCCAGCAGACTGGGACAGGGGGCTGCAACTAATGAAAAACTGTTTTTT.

This clonotype was seen many times. The chain carries TRBV24-1 and TRBJ1-5; TRBD1 matches 11 bases. This CDR3 contains 17 residues. V gave up 3 bases and J gave up 3 bases; unmatched junction bases: 6. Germline V gene data show CDR1 as KGHDR and CDR2 as SFDVKD. CDR3 DNA: TGTGCCACCAGTGATACGGGACAGGGGGTACTCAATCAGCCCCAGCATTTT. Its translation is CATSDTGQGVLNQPQHF.

The table lists this clonotype with many counts. V and J are TRBV12-3 or TRBV12-4 and TRBJ2-3, with a weak D call TRBD1 (6 bases). The CDR3 runs 17 residues. V lost 7 bases, J lost 3 bases, and 23 bases lay in between. Here the CDR3 DNA reads TGTGCCAGCATTTACCTAGGGTGGCAGGGGCAGACAGATACGCAGTATTTT. Translating gives CASIYLGWQGQTDTQYF.

This clonotype was seen a handful of times. The chain combines TRBV4-3 with TRBJ1-2; 7 nucleotides match TRBD1. The CDR3 consists of 14 residues. CDR1 LGHNA and CDR2 YSLEER come from the germline V gene. After removal of 2 bases from V and 5 bases from J, the junction contained 5 bases not matched to a gene. This CDR3 is CASSQRQGQYGYTF. The CDR3, as DNA: TGCGCCAGCAGCCAACGACAGGGCCAGTATGGCTACACCTTC.

This clonotype was seen ten or more times. The chain links TRBV11-2 to TRBJ2-1, with 9 bases identical to TRBD1. The germline V gene encodes CDR1 SGHAT and CDR2 FQNNGV. J lost 7 bases, V lost 8 bases, and 12 bases had no gene match. CDR3 length: 15 residues. Here the CDR3 reads CASRREGGTGNEQFF. Written as DNA, the CDR3 is TGTGCCAGCCGTAGGGAGGGGGGGACAGGGAATGAGCAGTTCTTC.

This clonotype was detected ten times or more. J is TRBJ2-7 and V is TRBV11-2; possible D gene TRBD2, 5 bases. Between the trimmed V and J ends, which lost 7 bases and 4 bases, there was a span of 17 bases. The CDR3 contains 14 residues. Germline V lookup: CDR1 SGHAT, CDR2 FQNNGV. The CDR3 coding sequence is TGTGCCAGCACCTCCGGAGGAGCCATTTACGAGCAGTACTTC. Protein sequence: CASTSGGAIYEQYF.

The chain is built from TRBV28 and TRBJ2-1; TRBD2 matches 14 bases. This CDR3 region has 18 residues. Germline CDR1 is MDHEN and CDR2 is SYDVKM. V gave up 1 base and J gave up 8 bases; unmatched junction bases: 10. Written as DNA, the CDR3 is TGTGCCAGCAGTTTATTAATACCGGGACTAGCGGGAGTCCATGAGCAGTTCTTC. Residues: CASSLLIPGLAGVHEQFF.

Here the CDR3 reads CSVDSPRRYHTQYF. CDR3 in DNA: TGCAGCGTGGATTCCCCGAGGCGGTACCATACGCAGTATTTT. The chain combines TRBV29-1 with TRBJ2-3, with D unresolved. CDR1 is SQVTM and CDR2 is ANQGSEA in the germline V gene. The CDR3 contains 14 residues. The V and J ends lost 6 bases and 7 bases respectively, with 20 bases between them.

This clonotype was seen more than once but under ten times. This chain connects TRBV20-1 to TRBJ2-7, with D perhaps given as TRBD1 or TRBD2 (5 bases each). The germline V and J ends were trimmed by 0 bases and 8 bases, with 17 bases remaining between them. CDR1 is DFQATT, CDR2 SNEGSKA, per germline (reference sequence). This CDR3 is 14 amino acids long. CDR3 sequence reads: CSAREVRESRKQYF. CDR3 nucleotides: TGCAGTGCTAGAGAAGTCAGGGAGTCGCGCAAGCAGTACTTC.

This clonotype was detected many times. J is TRBJ1-2 and V is TRBV30; D perhaps matches TRBD1 (6 bases). The CDR3 is 13 residues long. Germline V lookup: CDR1 GTSNPN, CDR2 SVGIG (reference sequence). V lost 4 bases to trimming and J lost 3 bases, with 12 bases between them. The CDR3 sequence is CAWISQGHYGYTF. The CDR3 DNA sequence: TGTGCCTGGATTTCACAGGGACACTATGGCTACACCTTC.

This clonotype appeared a few times. The genes are TRBV6-2 or TRBV6-3 and TRBJ1-2; TRBD1 might be the D (5 bases). Between the trimmed V and J ends, which lost 6 bases and 11 bases, there was a span of 13 bases. In germline, CDR1 is MNHEY, CDR2 SVGEGT. The CDR3 extends over 11 amino acids. CDR3 sequence reads: CASRAGTMYTF. CDR3 bases: TGTGCCAGCAGGGCAGGGACGATGTACACCTTC.